Detailed here is one TCR beta chain. Its antigen is as yet unknown. This sample was taken from a study of blood T cells in healthy people across ages. Whole-study findings and limits: Diversity was higher, and naive CD4+ cells more numerous, in long-lived donors than in aged donors.

Each donor's blood draw was 7.5 to 10 milliliters of peripheral blood. A sample-barcoded 5' primer and a J-beta primer mix were used in a second PCR of about 7 to 12 cycles. Unique molecular identifiers of 12 random nucleotides labeled each cDNA. TCRdb independently ran MiXCR on the 5' RACE reads; one entry per CDR3 protein. Of approximately 800,000 distinct CDR3 sequences listed, about 62% are singletons. Germline CDR1 MNHEY, CDR2 SMNVEV (reference sequence). V was trimmed by 3 bases and J by 0 bases, leaving 9 bases between them. The CDR3 has 14 amino acids. The source material was blood. The receptor's source is a man aged 25 to 40 in good health. This chain links TRBV27 with TRBJ2-7, with TRBD1 as a possible D gene (6 bases). The CDR3 coding sequence is TGTGCCAGCAGTTTGTGGGGGCACTCCTACGAGCAGTACTTC. It encodes CASSLWGHSYEQYF.